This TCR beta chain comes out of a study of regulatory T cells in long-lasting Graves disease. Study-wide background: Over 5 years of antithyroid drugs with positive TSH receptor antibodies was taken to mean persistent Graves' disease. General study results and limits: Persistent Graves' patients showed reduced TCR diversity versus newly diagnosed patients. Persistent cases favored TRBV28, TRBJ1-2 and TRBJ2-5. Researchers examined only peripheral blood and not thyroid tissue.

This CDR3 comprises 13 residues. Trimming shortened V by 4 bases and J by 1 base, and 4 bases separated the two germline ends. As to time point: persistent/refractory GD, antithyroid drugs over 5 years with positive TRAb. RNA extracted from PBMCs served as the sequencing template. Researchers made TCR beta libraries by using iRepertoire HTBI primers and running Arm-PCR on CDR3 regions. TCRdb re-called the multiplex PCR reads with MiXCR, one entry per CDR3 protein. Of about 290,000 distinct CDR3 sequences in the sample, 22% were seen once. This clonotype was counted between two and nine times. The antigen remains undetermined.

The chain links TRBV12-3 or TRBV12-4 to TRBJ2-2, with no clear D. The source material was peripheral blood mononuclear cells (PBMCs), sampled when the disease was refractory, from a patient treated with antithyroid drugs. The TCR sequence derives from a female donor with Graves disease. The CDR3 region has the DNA TGTGCCAGCAGTTCGGTGAACACCGGGGAGCTGTTTTTT. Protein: CASSSVNTGELFF.